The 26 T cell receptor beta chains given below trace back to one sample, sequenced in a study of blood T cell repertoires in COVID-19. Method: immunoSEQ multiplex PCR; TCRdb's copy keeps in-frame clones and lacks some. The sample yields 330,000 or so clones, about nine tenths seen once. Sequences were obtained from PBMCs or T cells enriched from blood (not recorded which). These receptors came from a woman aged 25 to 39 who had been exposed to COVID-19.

The chain's CDR3 is CASSGNRGSEQYF. The CDR3 DNA is TGTGCCAGCAGTGGGAATAGGGGTTCCGAGCAGTACTTC. V gene TRBV2 combines with J gene TRBJ2-7; TRBD1 might be the D (5 bases). This CDR3 is 13 amino acids long. V was cut by 4 bases and J by 6 bases, with 13 bases left in between. Germline V gene data show CDR1 as SNHLY and CDR2 as FYNNEI.

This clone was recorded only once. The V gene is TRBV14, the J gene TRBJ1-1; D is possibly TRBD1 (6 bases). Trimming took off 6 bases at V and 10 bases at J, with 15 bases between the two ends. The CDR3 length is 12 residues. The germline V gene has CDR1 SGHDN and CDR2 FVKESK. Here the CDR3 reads CASSRTGLGAFF. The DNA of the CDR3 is TGTGCCAGCAGTCGTACAGGGTTGGGAGCTTTCTTT.

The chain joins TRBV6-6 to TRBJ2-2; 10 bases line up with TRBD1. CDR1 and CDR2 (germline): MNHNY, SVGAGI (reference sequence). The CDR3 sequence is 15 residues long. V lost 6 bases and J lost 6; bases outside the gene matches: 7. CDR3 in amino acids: CASSRQGAWAGELFF. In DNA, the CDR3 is TGTGCCAGCAGCCGACAGGGGGCTTGGGCCGGGGAGCTGTTTTTT.

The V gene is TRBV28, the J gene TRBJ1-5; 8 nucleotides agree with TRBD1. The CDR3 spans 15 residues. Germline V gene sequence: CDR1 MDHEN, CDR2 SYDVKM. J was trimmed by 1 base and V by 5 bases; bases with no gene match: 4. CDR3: CASSRQGMSNQPQHF. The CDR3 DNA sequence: TGTGCCAGCAGTCGACAGGGGATGAGCAATCAGCCCCAGCATTTT. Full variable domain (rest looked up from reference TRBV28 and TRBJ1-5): DVKVTQSSRYLVKRTGEKVFLECVQDMDHENMFWYRQDPGLGLRLIYFSYDVKMKEKGDIPEGYSVSREKKERFSLILESASTNQTSMYLCASSRQGMSNQPQHFGDGTRLSIL.

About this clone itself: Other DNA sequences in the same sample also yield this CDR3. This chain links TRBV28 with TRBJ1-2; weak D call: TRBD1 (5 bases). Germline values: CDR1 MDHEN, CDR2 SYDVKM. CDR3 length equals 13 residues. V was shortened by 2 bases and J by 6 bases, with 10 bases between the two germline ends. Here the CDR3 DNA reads TGTGCCAGCAGTTTAAGGGCGGGGGATGGCTACACCTTC. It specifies CASSLRAGDGYTF.

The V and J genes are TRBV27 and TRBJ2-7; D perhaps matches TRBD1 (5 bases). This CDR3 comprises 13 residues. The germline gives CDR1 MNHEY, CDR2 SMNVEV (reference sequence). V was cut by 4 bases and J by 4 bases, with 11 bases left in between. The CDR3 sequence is CASSYRLGYEQYF. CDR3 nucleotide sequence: TGTGCCAGCAGTTACAGGTTGGGATACGAGCAGTACTTC.

CDR3 residues: CASSIGTSRSYEQYF. DNA for the CDR3: TGTGCCAGTAGTATAGGGACTAGCCGGTCCTACGAGCAGTACTTC. The J gene is TRBJ2-7, the V gene TRBV19; 8 bases are shared with TRBD2. Germline-derived CDR1 and CDR2 are LNHDA and SQIVND (reference sequence). CDR3 length: 15 amino acids. Trimming cost V 1 base and J 1 base; bases outside gene matches: 3.

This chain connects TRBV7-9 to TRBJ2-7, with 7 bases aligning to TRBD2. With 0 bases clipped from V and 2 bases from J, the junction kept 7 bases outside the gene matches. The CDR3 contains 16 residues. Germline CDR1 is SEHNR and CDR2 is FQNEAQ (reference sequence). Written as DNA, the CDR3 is TGTGCCAGCAGCTTAGCCACGGGAGGACCTGCCTACGAGCAGTACTTC. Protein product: CASSLATGGPAYEQYF.

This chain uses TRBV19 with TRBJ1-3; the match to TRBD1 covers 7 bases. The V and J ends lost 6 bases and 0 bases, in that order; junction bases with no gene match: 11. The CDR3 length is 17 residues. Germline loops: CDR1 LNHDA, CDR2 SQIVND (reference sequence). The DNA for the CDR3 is TGTGCCAGTAGGGATCCCGGGACAGCAAGCTCTGGAAACACCATATATTTT. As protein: CASRDPGTASSGNTIYF.

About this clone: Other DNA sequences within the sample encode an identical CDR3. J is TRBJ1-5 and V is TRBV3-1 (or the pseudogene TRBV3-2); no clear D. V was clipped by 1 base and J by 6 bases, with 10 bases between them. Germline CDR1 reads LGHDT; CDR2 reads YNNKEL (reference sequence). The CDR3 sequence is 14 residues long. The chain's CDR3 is CASSQAGAGQPQHF. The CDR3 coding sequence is TGTGCCAGCAGCCAAGCCGGTGCGGGTCAGCCCCAGCATTTT.

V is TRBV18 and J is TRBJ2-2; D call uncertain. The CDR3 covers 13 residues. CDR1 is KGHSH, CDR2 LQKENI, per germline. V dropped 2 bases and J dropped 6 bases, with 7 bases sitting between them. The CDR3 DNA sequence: TGTGCCAGCTCACCATTCTTCGCCGGGGAGCTGTTTTTT. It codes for CASSPFFAGELFF.

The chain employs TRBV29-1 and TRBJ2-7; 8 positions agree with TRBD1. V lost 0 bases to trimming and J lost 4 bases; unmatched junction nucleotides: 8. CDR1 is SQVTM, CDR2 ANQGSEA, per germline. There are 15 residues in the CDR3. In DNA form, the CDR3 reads TGCAGCGTTGAAGACCCCGGACAGGGTTTGTACGAGCAGTACTTC. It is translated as CSVEDPGQGLYEQYF.

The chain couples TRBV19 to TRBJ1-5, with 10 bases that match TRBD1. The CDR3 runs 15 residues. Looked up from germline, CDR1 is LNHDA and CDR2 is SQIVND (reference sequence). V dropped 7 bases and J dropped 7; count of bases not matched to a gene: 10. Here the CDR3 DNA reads TGTGCCAGTACCCCACCGGGACAGGGGCGACAGCCCCAGCATTTT. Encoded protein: CASTPPGQGRQPQHF.

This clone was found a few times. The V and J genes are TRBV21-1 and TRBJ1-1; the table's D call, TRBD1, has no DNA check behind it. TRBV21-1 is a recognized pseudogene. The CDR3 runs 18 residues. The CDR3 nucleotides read TGTGCCAGCAGCCCGCATCCGGGACAGGGGATGGTGAACACTGAAGCTTTCTTT. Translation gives CASSPHPGQGMVNTEAFF.

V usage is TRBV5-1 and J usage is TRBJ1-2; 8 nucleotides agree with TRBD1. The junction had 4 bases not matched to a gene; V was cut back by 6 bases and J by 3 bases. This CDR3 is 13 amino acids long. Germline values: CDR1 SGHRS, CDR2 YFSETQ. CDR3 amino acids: CASTGQGHYGYTF. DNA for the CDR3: TGCGCCAGCACCGGACAGGGCCACTATGGCTACACCTTC. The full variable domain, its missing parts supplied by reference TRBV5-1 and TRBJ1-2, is KAGVTQTPRYLIKTRGQQVTLSCSPISGHRSVSWYQQTPGQGLQFLFEYFSETQRNKGNFPGRFSGRQFSNSRSEMNVSTLELGDSALYLCASTGQGHYGYTFGSGTRLTVV.

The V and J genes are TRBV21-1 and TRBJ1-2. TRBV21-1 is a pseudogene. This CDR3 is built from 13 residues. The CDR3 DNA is TGTGCCAGCAGCCGAAAACGGGGTTCTGGCTACACCTTC. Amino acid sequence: CASSRKRGSGYTF.

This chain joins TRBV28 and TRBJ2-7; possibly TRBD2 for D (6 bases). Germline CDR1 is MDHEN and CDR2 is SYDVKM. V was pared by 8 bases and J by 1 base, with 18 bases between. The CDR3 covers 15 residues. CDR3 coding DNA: TGTGCCAGCGGCCTTGGAGGGAGGACTTCCTACGAGCAGTACTTC. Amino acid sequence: CASGLGGRTSYEQYF.

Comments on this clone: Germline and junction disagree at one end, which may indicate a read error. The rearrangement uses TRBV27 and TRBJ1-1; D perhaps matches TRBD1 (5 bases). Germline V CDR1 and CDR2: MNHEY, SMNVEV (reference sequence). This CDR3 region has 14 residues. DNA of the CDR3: TGTGCCAGCAGCTTATGGGGGGGGAGCACTGAAGCTTTCTTT. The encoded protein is CASSLWGGSTEAFF.

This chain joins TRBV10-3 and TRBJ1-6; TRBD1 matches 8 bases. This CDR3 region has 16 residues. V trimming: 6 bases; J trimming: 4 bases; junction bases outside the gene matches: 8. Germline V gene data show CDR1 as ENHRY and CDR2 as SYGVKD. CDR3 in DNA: TGTGCCATCAGCCAGGACAGGGACGATTATAATTCACCCCTCCACTTT. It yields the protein CAISQDRDDYNSPLHF.

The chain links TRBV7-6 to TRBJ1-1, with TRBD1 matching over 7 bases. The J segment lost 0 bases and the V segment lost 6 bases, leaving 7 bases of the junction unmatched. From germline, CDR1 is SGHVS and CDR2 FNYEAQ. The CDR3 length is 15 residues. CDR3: CASRAWDSLNTEAFF. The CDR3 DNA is TGTGCCAGCAGGGCTTGGGACAGTTTGAACACTGAAGCTTTCTTT.

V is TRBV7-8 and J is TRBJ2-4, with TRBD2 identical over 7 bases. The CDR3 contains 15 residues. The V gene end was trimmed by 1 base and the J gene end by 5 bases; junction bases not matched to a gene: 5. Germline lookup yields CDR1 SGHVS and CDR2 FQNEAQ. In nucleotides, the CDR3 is TGTGCCAGCAGCTTAGGGTCCCGGGGGGAAAACATTCAGTACTTC. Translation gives CASSLGSRGENIQYF.

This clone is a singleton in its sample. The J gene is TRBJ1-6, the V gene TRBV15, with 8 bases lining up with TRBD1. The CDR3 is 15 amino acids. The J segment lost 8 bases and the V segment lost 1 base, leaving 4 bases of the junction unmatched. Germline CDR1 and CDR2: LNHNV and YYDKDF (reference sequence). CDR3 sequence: CATSRGQGYDSPLHF. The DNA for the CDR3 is TGTGCCACCAGCAGAGGACAGGGGTATGATTCACCCCTCCACTTT.

The CDR3 DNA reads TGTGCCAGCAGCTTGCGGCGGGAGGGCCTCGGAGAGCAGTACTTC. This translates into CASSLRREGLGEQYF. The chain combines TRBV7-3 with TRBJ2-7, with 9 nucleotides matching TRBD2. The CDR3 runs to 15 residues. Losses at the gene ends were 3 bases for V and 7 bases for J; bases not matched to a gene: 10. Germline assignment: CDR1 SGHTA and CDR2 FQGTGA.

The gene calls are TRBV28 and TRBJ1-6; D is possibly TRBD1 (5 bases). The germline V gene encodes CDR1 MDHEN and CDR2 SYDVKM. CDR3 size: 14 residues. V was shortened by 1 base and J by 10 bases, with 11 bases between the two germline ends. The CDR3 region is CASSLSRDSSPLHF. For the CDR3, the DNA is TGTGCCAGCAGTTTATCCAGGGATTCATCACCCCTCCACTTT.

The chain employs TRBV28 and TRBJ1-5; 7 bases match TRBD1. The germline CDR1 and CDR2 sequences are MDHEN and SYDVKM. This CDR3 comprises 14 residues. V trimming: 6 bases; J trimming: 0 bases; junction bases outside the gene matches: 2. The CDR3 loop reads CASRSGGSNQPQHF. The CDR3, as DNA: TGTGCCAGCAGATCAGGGGGTAGCAATCAGCCCCAGCATTTT.

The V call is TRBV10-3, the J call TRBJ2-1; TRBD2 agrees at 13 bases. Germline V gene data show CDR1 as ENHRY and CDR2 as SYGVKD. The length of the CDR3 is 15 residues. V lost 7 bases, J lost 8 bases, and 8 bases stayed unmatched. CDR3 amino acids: CAINGGTSGIHEQFF. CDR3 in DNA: TGTGCCATCAATGGGGGGACTAGCGGGATTCATGAGCAGTTCTTC.